These 25 T cell receptor beta chains originate from one sample sequenced in a study of response to subunit inactivated influenza vaccine. TCRdb used MiXCR to reprocess the RT-PCR reads, holding one entry per CDR3 protein. The sample consists of almost 250,000 distinct CDR3 sequences, over 9% of them appearing once. The sequencing used non-naive T cells sorted from PBMCs, collected 14 to 15 days before vaccination. These receptors all stem from a man aged 50-59 years who received an inactivated influenza vaccine.

This clonotype was seen a few times. This chain joins TRBV12-3 or TRBV12-4 and TRBJ1-6; 7 positions agree with TRBD1. The length of the CDR3 is 15 residues. V dropped 4 bases and J dropped 1; count of bases not matched to a gene: 1. CDR3 nucleotides: TGTGCCAGCAGTTCAGGGGGATCCTATAATTCACCCCTCCACTTT. Amino acid sequence: CASSSGGSYNSPLHF.

This chain connects TRBV14 to TRBJ1-5; D call uncertain. The CDR3 runs 13 residues. Germline loops: CDR1 SGHDN, CDR2 FVKESK. The germline V and J ends were trimmed by 0 bases and 7 bases, with 7 bases remaining between them. The CDR3 nucleotides are TGTGCCAGCAGCCAAGACGCCGGGCAGCCCCAGCATTTT. Residues: CASSQDAGQPQHF. Full variable domain (missing parts from reference TRBV14 and TRBJ1-5): EAGVTQFPSHSVIEKGQTVTLRCDPISGHDNLYWYRRVMGKEIKFLLHFVKESKQDESGMPNNRFLAERTGGTYSTLKVQPAELEDSGVYFCASSQDAGQPQHFGDGTRLSIL.

The sample holds a few counts of this clonotype. V gene TRBV6-9 combines with J gene TRBJ2-3, with 10 bases lining up with TRBD2. Per germline, CDR1 MNHGY and CDR2 SVAAGI. CDR3 size: 16 residues. The V segment lost 8 bases and the J segment 5 bases; nucleotides outside the gene matches: 13. The CDR3 DNA reads TGTGCCAGCCCGCTAGCGGGAGCGGGAAGGCAAGATACGCAGTATTTT. This codes for CASPLAGAGRQDTQYF.

A few counts support this clonotype. The rearrangement joins TRBV4-1 to TRBJ2-7; D gene uncertain. The CDR3 loop spans 16 amino acids. Germline CDR1 and CDR2: MGHRA and YSYEKL. V was trimmed by 0 bases and J by 3 bases, leaving 15 bases between them. The CDR3 sequence: CASSQDSWPPIYEQYF. DNA for the CDR3: TGCGCCAGCAGCCAAGATTCTTGGCCGCCTATCTACGAGCAGTACTTC.

At least ten counts were recorded for this clonotype. The chain combines TRBV20-1 with TRBJ1-1; D gene unclear. V gave up 6 bases and J gave up 3 bases, with 14 bases separating them. The germline V gene encodes CDR1 DFQATT and CDR2 SNEGSKA (reference sequence). The CDR3 spans 13 residues. As DNA, the CDR3 is TGCAGTGCCCCCCGGAGGTCCGACACTGAAGCTTTCTTT. This sequence encodes CSAPRRSDTEAFF.

This CDR3 reads CASSFIAMSPYEQYF. The CDR3 nucleotides are TGTGCCAGCAGCTTCATAGCCATGTCCCCCTACGAGCAGTACTTC. The rearrangement links TRBV7-2 to TRBJ2-7; the D is unclear. V shed 3 bases and J shed 2 bases, with 14 bases lying between them. Germline lookup yields CDR1 SGHTA and CDR2 FQGNSA. This CDR3 contains 15 residues. The full variable domain, completed using reference TRBV7-2 and TRBJ2-7, is GAGVSQSPSNKVTEKGKDVELRCDPISGHTALYWYRQSLGQGLEFLIYFQGNSAPDKSGLPSDRFSAERTGGSVSTLTIQRTQQEDSAVYLCASSFIAMSPYEQYFGPGTRLTVT.

Many counts were recorded for this clonotype. The chain carries TRBV7-9 and TRBJ1-1; D might be TRBD1 (5 bases). This CDR3 is 16 amino acids long. The germline V gene encodes CDR1 SEHNR and CDR2 FQNEAQ (reference sequence). V was clipped by 5 bases and J by 4 bases, with 20 bases between them. The CDR3 DNA is TGTGCCAGCAGCCCCTCGGGGGGGATTGGGCTCACTGAAGCTTTCTTT. As protein: CASSPSGGIGLTEAFF.

This clonotype was seen many times. The chain is built from TRBV12-3 or TRBV12-4 and TRBJ2-3; D ambiguous. The V and J ends lost 5 bases and 4 bases respectively, with 7 bases between them. The length of the CDR3 is 12 residues. This chain's CDR3 is CASSLTADTQYF. The CDR3 nucleotides are TGTGCCAGCAGTCTTACGGCAGATACGCAGTATTTT.

This rearrangement joins TRBV5-1 to TRBJ2-7; no reliable D call. CDR3 size: 13 residues. V lost 5 bases and J lost 3, with 12 bases in between. CDR1 SGHRS and CDR2 YFSETQ come from the germline V gene. CDR3 sequence: CASRFSGLYEQYF. The CDR3 DNA follows: TGCGCCAGCAGGTTTTCCGGGCTCTACGAGCAGTACTTC.

This clonotype was counted only a few times. This sequence joins TRBV5-1 and TRBJ2-7; the D gene is possibly TRBD1 (6 bases). V lost 4 bases and J lost 7, with 18 bases in between. Looked up from germline, CDR1 is SGHRS and CDR2 is YFSETQ. CDR3 length equals 14 residues. CDR3 DNA sequence: TGCGCCAGCAGCACAGCAACAGGGCTGAAGGAGCAGTACTTC. Encoded protein: CASSTATGLKEQYF.

This clonotype has a handful of counts. This chain joins TRBV28 and TRBJ1-1, with D perhaps TRBD1 (5 bases). Trimming left V 5 bases short and J 10 bases short, with 17 bases between. Germline assignment: CDR1 MDHEN and CDR2 SYDVKM. This CDR3 spans 13 amino acids. CDR3 nucleotides: TGTGCCAGCAGTCGCCCTAAGGGGAGGGGAGCTTTCTTT. Protein product: CASSRPKGRGAFF.

J is TRBJ2-3 and V is TRBV5-5, with 8 nucleotides matching TRBD2. The V segment lost 3 bases and the J segment 1 base; nucleotides outside the gene matches: 7. Germline V gene sequence: CDR1 SGHKS, CDR2 YYEKEE (reference sequence). The CDR3 has 16 residues. The CDR3 here is CASSYRVSGGTDTQYF. DNA for the CDR3: TGTGCCAGCAGCTACCGGGTTAGCGGGGGCACAGATACGCAGTATTTT.

The chain employs TRBV27 and TRBJ2-5; TRBD2 matches at 7 bases. The CDR3 contains 14 residues. The germline V gene encodes CDR1 MNHEY and CDR2 SMNVEV (reference sequence). J was trimmed by 5 bases and V by 5 bases; bases with no gene match: 8. This chain's CDR3 is CASSARRGRETQYF. The CDR3 region has the DNA TGTGCCAGCAGTGCGAGGCGGGGGAGGGAGACCCAGTACTTC.

This clonotype was recorded at least ten times. The CDR3 nucleotides are TGCGCCAGCAGCCCATACTTAGACTACGAGCAGTACTTC. This translates into CASSPYLDYEQYF. The rearrangement uses TRBV4-3 and TRBJ2-7; D uncertain. This CDR3 contains 13 residues. The germline CDR1 and CDR2 sequences are LGHNA and YSLEER. The V end lost 4 bases, the J end lost 3 bases, and 10 bases lay between the germline ends.

V usage is TRBV7-2 and J usage is TRBJ2-7; 10 positions match TRBD2. The CDR3 length is 14 residues. Germline V gene data show CDR1 as SGHTA and CDR2 as FQGNSA. The J segment lost 6 bases and the V segment lost 4 bases, leaving 6 bases of the junction unmatched. The CDR3 DNA reads as TGTGCCAGCAGCTCTCAAGCGGGAGGGGGCGAGCAGTACTTC. It codes for CASSSQAGGGEQYF.

The chain joins TRBV4-3 to TRBJ2-7; the D is unclear. The germline V and J ends were trimmed by 1 base and 0 bases, with 13 bases remaining between them. Germline CDR1 LGHNA, CDR2 YSLEER. This CDR3 is built from 16 residues. CDR3 bases: TGCGCCAGCAGCCAAGTTGTAGCTAGATTCTCCTACGAGCAGTACTTC. It translates to CASSQVVARFSYEQYF.

The sample holds many counts of this clonotype. This chain joins TRBV10-2 and TRBJ2-7, with D perhaps being TRBD1 or TRBD2 (7 bases each). CDR1 is WSHSY and CDR2 is SAAADI in the germline V gene. Between the trimmed V and J ends, which lost 8 bases and 4 bases, there was a span of 24 bases. The CDR3 spans 16 residues. The CDR3 spells CASPTSGTAGLYEQYF. CDR3 bases: TGCGCCAGCCCAACAAGCGGGACAGCGGGCCTTTACGAGCAGTACTTC.

This chain connects TRBV3-1 to TRBJ2-6, with D perhaps TRBD1 (5 bases). The germline V gene has CDR1 LGHDT and CDR2 YNNKEL (reference sequence). The CDR3 contains 14 residues. V was cut by 0 bases and J by 9 bases, with 9 bases left in between. The CDR3 region is CASSQESRGNVLTF. The CDR3 DNA is TGTGCCAGCAGCCAAGAGAGTAGGGGCAACGTCCTGACTTTC.

V and J are TRBV20-1 and TRBJ2-3, with D uncertain. The V and J ends lost 0 bases and 2 bases respectively, with 15 bases between them. This CDR3 is built from 16 residues. The V gene's germline CDR1 is DFQATT and CDR2 SNEGSKA (reference sequence). The CDR3 sequence: CSARDRKRLSTDTQYF. The CDR3 DNA reads as TGCAGTGCTAGAGATCGCAAGAGACTCTCCACAGATACGCAGTATTTT.

This clonotype was detected only a few times. The V gene is TRBV7-2, the J gene TRBJ2-5; tentative D call: TRBD2 (5 bases). Germline CDR1 SGHTA, CDR2 FQGNSA. V lost 2 bases, J lost 4 bases, and 14 bases lay in between. This CDR3 contains 15 residues. The CDR3: CASSLTYGGGETQYF. The CDR3 DNA is TGTGCCAGCAGCTTAACCTACGGAGGCGGAGAGACCCAGTACTTC. The full variable domain, rest sourced from reference TRBV7-2 and TRBJ2-5, is GAGVSQSPSNKVTEKGKDVELRCDPISGHTALYWYRQSLGQGLEFLIYFQGNSAPDKSGLPSDRFSAERTGGSVSTLTIQRTQQEDSAVYLCASSLTYGGGETQYFGPGTRLLVL.

This sequence joins TRBV5-1 and TRBJ2-5; D uncertain. Trimming removed 3 bases from V and 5 bases from J, with 17 bases in between. This CDR3 comprises 15 residues. Germline V lookup: CDR1 SGHRS, CDR2 YFSETQ. The CDR3 spells CASSSTDPVRETQYF. CDR3 sequence (DNA): TGCGCCAGCAGCTCAACGGACCCGGTGAGGGAGACCCAGTACTTC.

This clonotype was detected many times. The chain uses TRBV7-8 and TRBJ2-7, with D perhaps TRBD2 (6 bases). Looked up from germline, CDR1 is SGHVS and CDR2 is FQNEAQ. The CDR3 is made up of 15 amino acids. The V end was cut by 5 bases, the J end by 4 bases, with 18 bases between. DNA for the CDR3: TGTGCCAGCAGCACGTTCTCGACTAGGTTATACGAGCAGTACTTC. It yields the protein CASSTFSTRLYEQYF. Combining the CDR3 with reference TRBV7-8 and TRBJ2-7 gives the whole variable domain GAGVSQSPRYKVAKRGQDVALRCDPISGHVSLFWYQQALGQGPEFLTYFQNEAQLDKSGLPSDRFFAERPEGSVSTLKIQRTQQEDSAVYLCASSTFSTRLYEQYFGPGTRLTVT.

V and J are TRBV7-9 and TRBJ2-7, with D possibly matching TRBD2 (5 bases). With 5 bases removed from V and 3 bases from J, the gap between germline ends came to 20 bases. Germline V gene lookup returns CDR1 SEHNR and CDR2 FQNEAQ (reference sequence). This CDR3 comprises 16 residues. CDR3 DNA: TGTGCCAGCAGCAGAACCGGGGTGAAGACCGGCTACGAGCAGTACTTC. Protein product: CASSRTGVKTGYEQYF.

This sequence joins TRBV3-1 and TRBJ1-2; no clear D gene. V was trimmed by 1 base and J by 0 bases, leaving 9 bases between them. Per the germline V gene, CDR1 is LGHDT and CDR2 is YNNKEL (reference sequence). The CDR3 totals 15 residues. The CDR3 region is CASSQGISANYGYTF. The CDR3 DNA is TGTGCCAGCAGCCAAGGAATCAGTGCTAACTATGGCTACACCTTC.

The chain couples TRBV5-6 to TRBJ2-1, with unresolved D. Germline V gives CDR1 SGHDT, CDR2 YYEEEE. This CDR3 has 15 residues. V was trimmed by 6 bases and J by 0 bases, leaving 13 bases between them. The CDR3 spells CASTPAPSSYNEQFF. The DNA for the CDR3 is TGTGCCAGCACCCCAGCCCCAAGCTCCTACAATGAGCAGTTCTTC.